This T cell receptor beta chain is drawn from a study of cytomegalovirus exposure and HLA in healthy donors. Germline trimming cut 6 bases from V and 4 bases from J; bases unmatched to any gene: 4. This CDR3 is 15 amino acids long. Germline V gives CDR1 MNHNY, CDR2 SVGAGI (reference sequence). The primer mix had 60 Vbeta and 13 Jbeta primers. The repertoire was sequenced with immunoSEQ multiplex PCR; TCRdb's copy has only in-frame clones and lacks some. The sample has tens of thousands of clones; roughly 81% are singletons. This TCR derives from a woman aged 18-35 years in good health and CMV-seropositive. The sequenced material came from PBMCs. The chain carries TRBV6-6 and TRBJ2-1, with 12 bases aligning to TRBD2. Here the CDR3 reads CASRPGTSGYNEQFF. CDR3 DNA: TGTGCCAGCAGACCGGGGACTAGCGGGTACAATGAGCAGTTCTTC.